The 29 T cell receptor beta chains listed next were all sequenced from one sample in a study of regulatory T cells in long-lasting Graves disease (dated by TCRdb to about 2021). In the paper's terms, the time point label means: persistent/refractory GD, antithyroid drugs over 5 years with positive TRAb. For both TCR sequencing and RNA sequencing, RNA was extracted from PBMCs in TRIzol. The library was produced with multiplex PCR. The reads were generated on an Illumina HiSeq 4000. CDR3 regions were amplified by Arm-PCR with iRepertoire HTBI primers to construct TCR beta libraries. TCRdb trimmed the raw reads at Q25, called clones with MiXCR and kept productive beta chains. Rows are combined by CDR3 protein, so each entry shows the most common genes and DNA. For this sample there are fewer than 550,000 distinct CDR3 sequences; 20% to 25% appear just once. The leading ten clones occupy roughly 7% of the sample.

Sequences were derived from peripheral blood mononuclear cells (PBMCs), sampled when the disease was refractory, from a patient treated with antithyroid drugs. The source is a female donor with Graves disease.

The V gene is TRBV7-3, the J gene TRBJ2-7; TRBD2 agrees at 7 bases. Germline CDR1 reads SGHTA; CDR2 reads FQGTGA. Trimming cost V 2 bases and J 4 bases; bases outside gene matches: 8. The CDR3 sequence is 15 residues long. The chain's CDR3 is CASSLGAGPEYEQYF. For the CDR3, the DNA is TGTGCCAGCAGCTTAGGAGCGGGACCAGAATACGAGCAGTACTTC.

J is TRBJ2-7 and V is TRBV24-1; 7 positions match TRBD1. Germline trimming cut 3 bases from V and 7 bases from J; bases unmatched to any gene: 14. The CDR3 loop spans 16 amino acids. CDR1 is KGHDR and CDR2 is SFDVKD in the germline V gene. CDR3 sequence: CATSDTRQGQAGEQYF. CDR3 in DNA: TGTGCCACCAGTGATACACGACAGGGCCAGGCAGGTGAGCAGTACTTC.

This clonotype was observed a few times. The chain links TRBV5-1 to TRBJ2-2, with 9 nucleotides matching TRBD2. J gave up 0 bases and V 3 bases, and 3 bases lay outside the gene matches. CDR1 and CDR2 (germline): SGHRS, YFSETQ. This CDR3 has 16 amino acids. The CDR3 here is CASSSLAGANTGELFF. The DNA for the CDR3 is TGCGCCAGCAGCTCCTTAGCGGGAGCGAACACCGGGGAGCTGTTTTTT.

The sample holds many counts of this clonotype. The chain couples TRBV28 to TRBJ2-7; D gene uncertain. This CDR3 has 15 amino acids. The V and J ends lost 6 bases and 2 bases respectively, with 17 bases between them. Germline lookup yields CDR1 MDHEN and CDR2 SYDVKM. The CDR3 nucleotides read TGTGCCAGCAGCAATCCCGGGCTAGTTGCCTACGAGCAGTACTTC. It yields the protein CASSNPGLVAYEQYF.

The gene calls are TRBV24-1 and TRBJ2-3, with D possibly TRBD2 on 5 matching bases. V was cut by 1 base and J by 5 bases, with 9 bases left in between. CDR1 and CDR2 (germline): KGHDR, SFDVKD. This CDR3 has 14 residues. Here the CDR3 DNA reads TGTGCCACCAGTGATTTCGCCCGGGGAGATACGCAGTATTTT. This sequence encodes CATSDFARGDTQYF.

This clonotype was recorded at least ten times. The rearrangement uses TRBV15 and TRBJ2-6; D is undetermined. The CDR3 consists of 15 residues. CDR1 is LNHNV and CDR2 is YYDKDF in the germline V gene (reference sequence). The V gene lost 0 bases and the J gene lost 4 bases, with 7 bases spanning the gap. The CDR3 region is CATSRDRSGANVLTF. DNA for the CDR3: TGTGCCACCAGCAGAGACCGCTCCGGGGCCAACGTCCTGACTTTC.

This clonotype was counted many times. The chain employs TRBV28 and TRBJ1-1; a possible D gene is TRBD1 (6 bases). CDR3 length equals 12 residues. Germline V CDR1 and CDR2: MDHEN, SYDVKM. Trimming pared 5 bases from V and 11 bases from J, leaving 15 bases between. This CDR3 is CASSRGAREAFF. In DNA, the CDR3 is TGTGCCAGCAGTCGGGGGGCGCGTGAGGCTTTCTTT.

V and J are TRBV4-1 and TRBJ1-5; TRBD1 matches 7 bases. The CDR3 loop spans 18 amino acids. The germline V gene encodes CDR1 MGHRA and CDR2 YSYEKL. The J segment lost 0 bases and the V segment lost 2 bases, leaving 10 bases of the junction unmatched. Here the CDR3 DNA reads TGCGCCAGCAGCCAACACTCTCCCAAGGGGGCTAGCAATCAGCCCCAGCATTTT. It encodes CASSQHSPKGASNQPQHF.

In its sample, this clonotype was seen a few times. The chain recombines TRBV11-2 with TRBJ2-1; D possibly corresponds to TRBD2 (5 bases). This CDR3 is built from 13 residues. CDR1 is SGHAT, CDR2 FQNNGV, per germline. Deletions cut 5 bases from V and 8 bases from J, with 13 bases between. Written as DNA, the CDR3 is TGTGCCAGCAGCAACTTCCCCGGGGATGAGCAGTTCTTC. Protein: CASSNFPGDEQFF.

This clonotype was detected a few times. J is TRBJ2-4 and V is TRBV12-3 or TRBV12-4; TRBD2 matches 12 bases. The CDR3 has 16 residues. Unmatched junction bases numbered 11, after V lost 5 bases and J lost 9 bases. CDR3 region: CASSPGLAGYGSIQYF. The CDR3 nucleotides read TGTGCCAGCAGTCCCGGACTAGCGGGGTACGGAAGCATTCAGTACTTC.

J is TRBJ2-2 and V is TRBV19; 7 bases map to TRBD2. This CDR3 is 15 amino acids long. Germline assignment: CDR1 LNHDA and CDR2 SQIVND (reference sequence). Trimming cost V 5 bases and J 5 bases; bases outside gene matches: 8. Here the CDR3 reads CASSFQAGATGELFF. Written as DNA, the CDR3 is TGTGCCAGTAGTTTCCAGGCGGGAGCTACCGGGGAGCTGTTTTTT.

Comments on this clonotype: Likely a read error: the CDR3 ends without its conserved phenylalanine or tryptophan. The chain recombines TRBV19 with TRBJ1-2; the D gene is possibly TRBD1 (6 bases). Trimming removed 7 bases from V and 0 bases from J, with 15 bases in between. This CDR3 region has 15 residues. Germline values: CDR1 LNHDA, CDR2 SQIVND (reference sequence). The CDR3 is CASKPWEGANYGYTL. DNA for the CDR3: TGTGCCAGTAAGCCCTGGGAGGGGGCTAACTATGGCTACACCCTC.

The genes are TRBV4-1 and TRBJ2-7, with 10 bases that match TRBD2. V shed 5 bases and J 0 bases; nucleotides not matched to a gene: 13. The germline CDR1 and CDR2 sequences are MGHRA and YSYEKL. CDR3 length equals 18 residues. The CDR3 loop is CASSRGPATSGYSYEQYF. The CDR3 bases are TGCGCCAGCAGCAGGGGGCCTGCGACTAGCGGGTACTCCTACGAGCAGTACTTC.

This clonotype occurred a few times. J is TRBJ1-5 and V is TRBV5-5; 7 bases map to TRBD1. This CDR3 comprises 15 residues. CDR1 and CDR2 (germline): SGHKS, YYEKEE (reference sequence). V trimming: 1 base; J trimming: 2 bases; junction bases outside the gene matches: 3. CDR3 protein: CASSLLGTGNQPQHF. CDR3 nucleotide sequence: TGTGCCAGCAGCTTGCTGGGGACAGGCAATCAGCCCCAGCATTTT.

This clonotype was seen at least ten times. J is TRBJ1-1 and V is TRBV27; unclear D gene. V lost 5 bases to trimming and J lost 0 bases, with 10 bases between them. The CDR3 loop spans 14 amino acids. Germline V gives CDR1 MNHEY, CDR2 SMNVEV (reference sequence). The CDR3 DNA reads TGTGCCAGCAGTCCTCCGGGATTGAACACTGAAGCTTTCTTT. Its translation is CASSPPGLNTEAFF.

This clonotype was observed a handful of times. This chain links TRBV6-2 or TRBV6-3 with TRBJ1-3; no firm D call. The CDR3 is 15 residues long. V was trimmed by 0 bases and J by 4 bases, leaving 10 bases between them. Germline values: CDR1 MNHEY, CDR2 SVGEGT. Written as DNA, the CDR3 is TGTGCCAGCAGTTACTCCTCAGTCGGAGGAAACACCATATATTTT. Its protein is CASSYSSVGGNTIYF.

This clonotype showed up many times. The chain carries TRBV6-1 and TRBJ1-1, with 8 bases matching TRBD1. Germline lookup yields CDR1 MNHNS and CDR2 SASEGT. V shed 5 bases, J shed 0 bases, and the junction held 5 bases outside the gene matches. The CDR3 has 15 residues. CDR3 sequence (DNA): TGTGCCAGCAGTCGAACAGGGGGGATGAACACTGAAGCTTTCTTT. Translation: CASSRTGGMNTEAFF.

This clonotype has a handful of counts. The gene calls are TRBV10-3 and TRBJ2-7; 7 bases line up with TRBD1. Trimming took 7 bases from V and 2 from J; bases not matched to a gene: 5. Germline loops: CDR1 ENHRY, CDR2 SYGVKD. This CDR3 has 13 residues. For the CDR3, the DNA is TGTGCCATCAACCCCGGGACAGCCTACGAGCAGTACTTC. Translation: CAINPGTAYEQYF.

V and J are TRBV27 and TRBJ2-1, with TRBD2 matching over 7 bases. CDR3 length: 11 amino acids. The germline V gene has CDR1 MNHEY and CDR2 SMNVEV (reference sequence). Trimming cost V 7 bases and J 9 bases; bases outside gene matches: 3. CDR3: CASIVAGEQFF. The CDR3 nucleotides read TGTGCCAGCATCGTAGCGGGTGAGCAGTTCTTC.

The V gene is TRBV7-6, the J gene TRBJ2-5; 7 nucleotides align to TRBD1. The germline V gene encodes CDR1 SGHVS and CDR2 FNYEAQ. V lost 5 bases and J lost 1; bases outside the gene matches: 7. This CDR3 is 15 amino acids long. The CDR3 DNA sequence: TGTGCCAGCAGCCCTAGGGACAGAATCCAAGAGACCCAGTACTTC. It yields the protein CASSPRDRIQETQYF.

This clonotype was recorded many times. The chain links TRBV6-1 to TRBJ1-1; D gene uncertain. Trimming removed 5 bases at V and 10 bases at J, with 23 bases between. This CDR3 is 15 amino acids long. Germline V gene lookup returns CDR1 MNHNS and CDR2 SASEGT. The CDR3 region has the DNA TGTGCCAGCAGTCCGCTCGACATCAACTCGGGGAGAGCTTTCTTT. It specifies CASSPLDINSGRAFF.

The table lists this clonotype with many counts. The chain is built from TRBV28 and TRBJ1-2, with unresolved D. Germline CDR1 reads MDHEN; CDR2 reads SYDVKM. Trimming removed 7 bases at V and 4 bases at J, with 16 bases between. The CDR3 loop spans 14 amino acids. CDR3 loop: CASTSTGKVYGYTF. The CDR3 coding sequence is TGTGCCAGCACCTCGACGGGCAAGGTCTATGGCTACACCTTC.

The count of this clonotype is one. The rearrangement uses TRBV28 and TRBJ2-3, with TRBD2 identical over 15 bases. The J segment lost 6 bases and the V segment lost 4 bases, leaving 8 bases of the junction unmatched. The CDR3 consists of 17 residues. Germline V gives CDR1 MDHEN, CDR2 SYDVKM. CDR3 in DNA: TGTGCCAGCAGTTCCCGGACTAGCGGGGGGGCTCCGGATACGCAGTATTTT. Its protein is CASSSRTSGGAPDTQYF.

The chain's CDR3 is CASSARRAPNSPLHF. CDR3 sequence (DNA): TGTGCCAGCAGTGCAAGGAGGGCTCCGAATTCACCCCTCCACTTT. The V gene is TRBV6-1, the J gene TRBJ1-6; D is unresolved. The germline gives CDR1 MNHNS, CDR2 SASEGT. The CDR3 sequence is 15 residues long. Between the trimmed V and J ends, which lost 4 bases and 7 bases, there was a span of 14 bases.

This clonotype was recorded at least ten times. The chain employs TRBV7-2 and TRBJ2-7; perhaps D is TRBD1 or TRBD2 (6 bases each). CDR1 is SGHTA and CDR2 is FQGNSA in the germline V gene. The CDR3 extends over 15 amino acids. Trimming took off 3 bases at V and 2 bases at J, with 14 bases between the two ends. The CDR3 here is CASSFTGAGTYEQYF. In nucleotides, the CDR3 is TGTGCCAGCAGCTTTACGGGGGCGGGTACCTACGAGCAGTACTTC.

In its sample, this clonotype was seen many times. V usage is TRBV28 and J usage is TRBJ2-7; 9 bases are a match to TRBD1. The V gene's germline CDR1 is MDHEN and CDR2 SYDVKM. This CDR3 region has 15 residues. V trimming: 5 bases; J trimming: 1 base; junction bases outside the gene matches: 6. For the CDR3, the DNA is TGTGCCAGCAGTCCTGGGACAGGGACATCCTACGAGCAGTACTTC. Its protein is CASSPGTGTSYEQYF.

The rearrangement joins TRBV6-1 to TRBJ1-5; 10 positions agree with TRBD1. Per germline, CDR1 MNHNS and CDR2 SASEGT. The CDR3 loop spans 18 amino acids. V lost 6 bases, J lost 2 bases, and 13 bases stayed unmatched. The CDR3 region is CASRKYPGTGDGNQPQHF. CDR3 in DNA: TGTGCCAGCAGAAAATATCCCGGGACAGGGGACGGCAATCAGCCCCAGCATTTT.

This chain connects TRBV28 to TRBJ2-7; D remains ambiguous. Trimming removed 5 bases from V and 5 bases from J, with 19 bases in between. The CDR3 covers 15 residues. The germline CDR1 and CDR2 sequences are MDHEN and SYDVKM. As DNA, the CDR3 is TGTGCCAGCAGTGAAACCCCAGAGCTAGGAGACGAGCAGTACTTC. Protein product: CASSETPELGDEQYF.

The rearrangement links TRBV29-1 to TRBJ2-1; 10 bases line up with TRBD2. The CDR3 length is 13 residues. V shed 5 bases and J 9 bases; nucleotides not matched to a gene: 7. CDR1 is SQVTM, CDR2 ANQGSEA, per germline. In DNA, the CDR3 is TGCAGCGTTAGCGGGAGGGCCGGCCTTGAGCAGTTCTTC. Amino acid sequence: CSVSGRAGLEQFF.